Listed below are T cell receptor beta chains from one sample, sequenced in a study of blood T cell repertoires in COVID-19. Libraries were prepared by immunoSEQ multiplex PCR; TCRdb keeps only in-frame clonotypes and omits some of them. The repertoire consists of some 170,000 clones, with more than 80% occurring once and the leading ten covering roughly 8.2%. The sequencing input was peripheral blood. These receptors were taken from a woman in her sixties with acute or convalescent COVID-19. CDR3s leave out the opening cysteine and the closing phenylalanine or tryptophan. The D gene is left open where the match is weak.

j_call: TRBJ1-2
d_call: -
v_call: TRBV28
cdr3_aa: ASSFLGGQGPGYYGYT

j_call: TRBJ2-1
d_call: -
v_call: TRBV5-1
cdr3_aa: ASSLLQGNYNEQF

j_call: TRBJ1-1
d_call: TRBD1
v_call: TRBV7-9
cdr3_aa: ASSLSLGQGNEAF

j_call: TRBJ1-6
d_call: -
v_call: TRBV28
cdr3_aa: ASSSPSVQGPVLH

j_call: TRBJ2-3
d_call: -
v_call: TRBV10-3
cdr3_aa: AISEASGTDTQY

j_call: TRBJ2-7
d_call: -
v_call: TRBV13
cdr3_aa: ASSLSQGPISYEQY

j_call: TRBJ1-1
d_call: TRBD1
v_call: TRBV6-5
cdr3_aa: ASGIWTGGFTEAF

j_call: TRBJ2-1
d_call: TRBD1
v_call: TRBV2
cdr3_aa: ASIRDRDLEQF

j_call: TRBJ2-7
d_call: -
v_call: TRBV14
cdr3_aa: ASSQDRGDLGGKYEQY

j_call: TRBJ2-1
d_call: TRBD2
v_call: TRBV25-1
cdr3_aa: ASTANVAGGIHNEQF

j_call: TRBJ1-1
d_call: -
v_call: TRBV7-2
cdr3_aa: ASSLGGAGTEAF

j_call: TRBJ1-1
d_call: TRBD1
v_call: TRBV28
cdr3_aa: ASSSTGTNTEAF

j_call: TRBJ2-1
d_call: TRBD2
v_call: TRBV12-3/TRBV12-4
cdr3_aa: ASRGGGLSEQF

j_call: TRBJ2-1
d_call: TRBD2
v_call: TRBV27
cdr3_aa: ASLEAGASHNEQF

j_call: TRBJ2-3
d_call: -
v_call: TRBV5-1
cdr3_aa: ASSLARVPDTQY

j_call: TRBJ2-5
d_call: -
v_call: TRBV2
cdr3_aa: ASSGLGGEETQY

j_call: TRBJ1-1
d_call: TRBD1
v_call: TRBV13
cdr3_aa: ASGLTGQVKNTEAF

j_call: TRBJ1-1
d_call: -
v_call: TRBV4-1
cdr3_aa: ASSLHTANTEAF

j_call: TRBJ1-3
d_call: -
v_call: TRBV19
cdr3_aa: ASSSAGLLSGNTIY

j_call: TRBJ2-3
d_call: TRBD1
v_call: TRBV29-1
cdr3_aa: SVETGVKGGTQY

j_call: TRBJ1-4
d_call: -
v_call: TRBV2
cdr3_aa: ASSEMSARGKLF

j_call: TRBJ1-5
d_call: -
v_call: TRBV5-4
cdr3_aa: ASSPLTGRPMGSNQPQH

j_call: TRBJ1-2
d_call: TRBD1
v_call: TRBV6-5
cdr3_aa: ASLVGTGGGYT

j_call: TRBJ2-4
d_call: -
v_call: TRBV15
cdr3_aa: ATGEGYSEAKNIQY

j_call: TRBJ2-1
d_call: TRBD2
v_call: TRBV4-1
cdr3_aa: ASVTTSGMGNEQF

j_call: TRBJ2-2
d_call: -
v_call: TRBV9
cdr3_aa: ASSVGQGRNTGELF

j_call: TRBJ1-2
d_call: TRBD1
v_call: TRBV28
cdr3_aa: ASSSGQGPYGYT